These 13 T cell receptor beta chains share one sample of origin, sequenced in a study of T cells after posttransplantation cyclophosphamide. The table came from immunoSEQ multiplex PCR; TCRdb's copy has only in-frame clones and leaves some out. There are just over 20,000 clones in the sample; over 95% occur only once, and approximately 0.16% lies in the top ten. Cells defined as naive were viable CD3+CD4+ or CD3+CD8+ and CCR7+CD45RA+CD45RO-CD95-CD27+CD28+. Sequenced sample: naive CD4+ T cells sorted from PBMCs. The receptors were gathered from a man in his forties in good health, CMV-negative, and a related stem cell transplant donor.

The chain recombines TRBV28 with TRBJ2-1; 8 bases fit TRBD2. Germline-derived CDR1 and CDR2 are MDHEN and SYDVKM. J gave up 4 bases and V 7 bases, and 6 bases lay outside the gene matches. The CDR3 spans 14 residues. CDR3 in amino acids: CASTNSGKYNEQFF. Here the CDR3 DNA reads TGTGCCAGCACCAATAGCGGGAAATACAATGAGCAGTTCTTC.

This chain links TRBV19 with TRBJ2-2, with a weak D call TRBD1 (6 bases). Deletions cut 3 bases from V and 6 bases from J, with 11 bases between. The CDR3 is made up of 14 amino acids. Germline lookup yields CDR1 LNHDA and CDR2 SQIVND (reference sequence). The CDR3 sequence: CASSITRGSGELFF. For the CDR3, the DNA is TGTGCCAGTAGTATCACCAGGGGTTCCGGGGAGCTGTTTTTT. Variable domain in full (rest from reference TRBV19 and TRBJ2-2): DGGITQSPKYLFRKEGQNVTLSCEQNLNHDAMYWYRQDPGQGLRLIYYSQIVNDFQKGDIAEGYSVSREKKESFPLTVTSAQKNPTAFYLCASSITRGSGELFFGEGSRLTVL.

The rearrangement uses TRBV5-4 and TRBJ1-2; 7 nucleotides agree with TRBD1. Germline values: CDR1 SGHNT, CDR2 YYREEE (reference sequence). The CDR3 spans 15 residues. V shed 0 bases, J shed 4 bases, and the junction held 6 bases outside the gene matches. The CDR3 sequence is CASSLGDRSLYGYTF. The CDR3 nucleotides read TGTGCCAGCAGCTTGGGGGACAGAAGCCTCTATGGCTACACCTTC. The whole variable domain, remainder taken from reference TRBV5-4 and TRBJ1-2, is ETGVTQSPTHLIKTRGQQVTLRCSSQSGHNTVSWYQQALGQGPQFIFQYYREEENGRGNFPPRFSGLQFPNYSSELNVNALELDDSALYLCASSLGDRSLYGYTFGSGTRLTVV.

The chain links TRBV30 to TRBJ1-4; D is perhaps TRBD1 (5 bases). From germline, CDR1 is GTSNPN and CDR2 SVGIG (reference sequence). Trimming removed 0 bases at V and 6 bases at J, with 17 bases between. This CDR3 has 16 amino acids. Here the CDR3 reads CAWSVAQGQQDEKLFF. The DNA of the CDR3 is TGTGCCTGGAGTGTAGCCCAGGGCCAGCAGGATGAAAAACTGTTTTTT.

The chain employs TRBV11-2 and TRBJ2-5, with D maybe TRBD1 (6 bases). Trimming left V 4 bases short and J 1 base short, with 10 bases between. CDR1 and CDR2 from the germline V gene are SGHAT and FQNNGV. The CDR3 has 14 amino acids. The CDR3 protein is CASSSQGTQETQYF. The DNA of the CDR3 is TGTGCCAGCAGCTCCCAGGGGACCCAAGAGACCCAGTACTTC.

The chain combines TRBV28 with TRBJ1-4; 10 bases match TRBD1. The CDR3 has 18 residues. V lost 5 bases to trimming and J lost 0 bases; unmatched junction nucleotides: 9. CDR1 is MDHEN and CDR2 is SYDVKM in the germline V gene. CDR3 sequence reads: CASSPDRGQVTTNEKLFF. CDR3 in DNA: TGTGCCAGCAGTCCAGACAGGGGGCAGGTTACAACTAATGAAAAACTGTTTTTT.

V is TRBV28 and J is TRBJ1-5, with 7 bases identical to TRBD1. Germline V gene sequence: CDR1 MDHEN, CDR2 SYDVKM. V dropped 5 bases and J dropped 6; count of bases not matched to a gene: 16. CDR3 length: 17 residues. CDR3 DNA: TGTGCCAGCAGTCCCCCATTCTTTAAGGGGGCGAGTCAGCCCCAGCATTTT. Translated: CASSPPFFKGASQPQHF.

The genes are TRBV18 and TRBJ1-1; D not resolved. V shed 3 bases and J shed 7 bases, with 12 bases lying between them. Germline CDR1 is KGHSH and CDR2 is LQKENI. The CDR3 extends over 13 amino acids. CDR3 nucleotides: TGTGCCAGCTCACCTAAAGCCGAGGGTGAAGCTTTCTTT. It specifies CASSPKAEGEAFF. The whole variable domain, filled in from reference TRBV18 and TRBJ1-1, reads NAGVMQNPRHLVRRRGQEARLRCSPMKGHSHVYWYRQLPEEGLKFMVYLQKENIIDESGMPKERFSAEFPKEGPSILRIQQVVRGDSAAYFCASSPKAEGEAFFGQGTRLTVV.

The rearrangement uses TRBV5-1 and TRBJ2-2, with no clear D. The CDR3 has 15 amino acids. Trimming pared 6 bases from V and 0 bases from J, leaving 12 bases between. From germline, CDR1 is SGHRS and CDR2 YFSETQ. The CDR3 DNA sequence: TGCGCCAGCAAATTAATCCTAGCGAACACCGGGGAGCTGTTTTTT. Translation gives CASKLILANTGELFF.

The CDR3 DNA reads TGTGCCAGCAGCCCGACAGGGGAGCGAGAAAAACTGTTTTTT. As protein: CASSPTGEREKLFF. The rearrangement uses TRBV6-5 and TRBJ1-4, with TRBD1 identical over 8 bases. Germline V gene sequence: CDR1 MNHEY, CDR2 SVGAGI. There are 14 residues in the CDR3. V lost 6 bases to trimming and J lost 8 bases; unmatched junction nucleotides: 8.

The rearrangement links TRBV5-1 to TRBJ2-3; 16 nucleotides agree with TRBD2. Germline V CDR1 and CDR2: SGHRS, YFSETQ. With V trimmed by 3 bases and J by 4 bases, 5 bases remained unmatched. The CDR3 is 17 amino acids. This CDR3 is CASSYEGLAGGPDTQYF. Here the CDR3 DNA reads TGCGCCAGCAGCTATGAGGGACTAGCGGGAGGGCCAGATACGCAGTATTTT.

In DNA, the CDR3 is TGTGCCAGCAGTCGGGACATGAATAGCAATCAGCCCCAGCATTTT. It encodes CASSRDMNSNQPQHF. J is TRBJ1-5 and V is TRBV2, with a tentative D call TRBD1 (6 bases). Trimming stripped 5 bases from V and 0 bases from J, with 11 bases between. The CDR3 is 15 amino acids. Germline V gene lookup returns CDR1 SNHLY and CDR2 FYNNEI.

V gene TRBV28 combines with J gene TRBJ1-4; D perhaps matches TRBD1 (6 bases). Germline-derived CDR1 and CDR2 are MDHEN and SYDVKM. V dropped 3 bases and J dropped 3 bases, with 14 bases sitting between them. The CDR3 is made up of 16 amino acids. Written as DNA, the CDR3 is TGTGCCAGCAGTTTCAATGGGGGCGTATCTAATGAAAAACTGTTTTTT. Amino acid sequence: CASSFNGGVSNEKLFF.